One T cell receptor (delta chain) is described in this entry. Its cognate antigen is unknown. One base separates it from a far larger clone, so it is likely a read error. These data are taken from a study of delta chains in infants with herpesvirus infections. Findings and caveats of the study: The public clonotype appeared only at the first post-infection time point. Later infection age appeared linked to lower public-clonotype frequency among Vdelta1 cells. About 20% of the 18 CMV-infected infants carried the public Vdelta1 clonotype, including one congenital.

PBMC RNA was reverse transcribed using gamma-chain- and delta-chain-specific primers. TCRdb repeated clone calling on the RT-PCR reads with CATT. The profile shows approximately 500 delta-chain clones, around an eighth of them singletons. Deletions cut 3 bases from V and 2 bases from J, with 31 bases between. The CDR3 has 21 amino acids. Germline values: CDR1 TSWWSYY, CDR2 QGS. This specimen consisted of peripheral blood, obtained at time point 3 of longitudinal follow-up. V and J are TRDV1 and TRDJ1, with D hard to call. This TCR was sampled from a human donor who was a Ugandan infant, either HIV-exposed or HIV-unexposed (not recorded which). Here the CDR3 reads CALGEPGPASYGLVETDKLIF. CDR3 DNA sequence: TGTGCTCTTGGGGAGCCTGGACCTGCGAGTTATGGATTGGTGGAGACCGATAAACTCATCTTT.